The present TCR beta chain was sequenced within a study of T-cell memory formation after mild COVID-19. This clonotype came up a few times. A 5'RACE reaction primed in the constant segment made cDNA libraries of TCR alpha and TCR beta, and these carried sample barcodes and UMIs. TCRdb analysed the 5' RACE reads with MiXCR anew, one entry per CDR3 protein. The sample includes roughly 370,000 distinct CDR3 sequences, approximately 15% seen only once; the top ten take roughly 21%. CDR3 length: 12 residues. Deletions cut 6 bases from V and 5 bases from J, with 8 bases between. CDR1 MNHNY and CDR2 SVGAGI come from the germline V gene (reference sequence).

This chain joins TRBV6-6 and TRBJ1-5; maybe TRBD1 (5 bases). Sequencing was carried out using PBMCs or a T cell subset sorted from them (not recorded which). This TCR was sampled from a man between 18 and 35 years old who had mild COVID-19 (a few samples of this study predate the infection). Cell type and time point are not known. CDR3 DNA sequence: TGTGCCAGCAGAGCGGGGGATCAGCCCCAGCATTTT. This sequence encodes CASRAGDQPQHF.